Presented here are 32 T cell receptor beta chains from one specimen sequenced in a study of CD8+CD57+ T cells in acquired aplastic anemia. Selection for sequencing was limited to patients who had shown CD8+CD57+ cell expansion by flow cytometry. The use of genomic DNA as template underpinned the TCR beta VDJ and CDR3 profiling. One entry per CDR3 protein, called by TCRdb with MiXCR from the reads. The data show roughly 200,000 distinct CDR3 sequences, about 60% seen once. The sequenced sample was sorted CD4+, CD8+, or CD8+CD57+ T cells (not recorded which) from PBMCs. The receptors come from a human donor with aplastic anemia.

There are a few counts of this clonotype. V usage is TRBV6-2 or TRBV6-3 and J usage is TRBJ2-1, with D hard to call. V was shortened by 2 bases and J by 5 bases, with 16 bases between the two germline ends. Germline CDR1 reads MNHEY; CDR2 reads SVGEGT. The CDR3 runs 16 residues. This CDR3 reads CASSYTVDKRDNEQFF. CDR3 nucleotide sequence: TGTGCCAGCAGTTACACGGTTGACAAGCGAGACAATGAGCAGTTCTTC.

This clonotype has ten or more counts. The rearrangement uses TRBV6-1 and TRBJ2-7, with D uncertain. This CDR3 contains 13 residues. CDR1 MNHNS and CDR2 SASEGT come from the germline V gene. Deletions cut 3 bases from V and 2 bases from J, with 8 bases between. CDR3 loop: CASSDRLPYEQYF. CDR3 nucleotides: TGTGCCAGCAGTGACAGGTTACCCTACGAGCAGTACTTC.

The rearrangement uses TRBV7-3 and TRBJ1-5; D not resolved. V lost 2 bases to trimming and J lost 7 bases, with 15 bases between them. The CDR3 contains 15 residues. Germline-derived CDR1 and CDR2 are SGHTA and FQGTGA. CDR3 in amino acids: CASSLGLVMGQPQHF. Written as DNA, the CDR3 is TGTGCCAGCAGCTTAGGTCTGGTGATGGGGCAGCCCCAGCATTTT.

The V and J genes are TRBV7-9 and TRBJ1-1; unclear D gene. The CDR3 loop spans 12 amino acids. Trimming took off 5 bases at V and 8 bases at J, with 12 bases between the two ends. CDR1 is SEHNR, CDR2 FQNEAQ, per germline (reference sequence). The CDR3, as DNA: TGTGCCAGCAGCCCCGGGGTGGACGAAGCTTTCTTT. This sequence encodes CASSPGVDEAFF.

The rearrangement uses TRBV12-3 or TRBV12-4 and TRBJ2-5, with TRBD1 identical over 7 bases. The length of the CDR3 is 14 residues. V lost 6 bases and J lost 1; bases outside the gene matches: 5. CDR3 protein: CASSPQGRQETQYF. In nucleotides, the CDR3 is TGTGCCAGCAGCCCACAGGGGCGCCAAGAGACCCAGTACTTC.

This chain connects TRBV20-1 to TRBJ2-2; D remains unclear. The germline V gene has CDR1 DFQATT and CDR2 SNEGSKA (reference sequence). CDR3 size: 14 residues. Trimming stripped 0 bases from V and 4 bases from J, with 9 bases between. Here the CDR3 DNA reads TGCAGTGCTAGAGATAGGCGGATCACCGGGGAGCTGTTTTTT. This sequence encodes CSARDRRITGELFF.

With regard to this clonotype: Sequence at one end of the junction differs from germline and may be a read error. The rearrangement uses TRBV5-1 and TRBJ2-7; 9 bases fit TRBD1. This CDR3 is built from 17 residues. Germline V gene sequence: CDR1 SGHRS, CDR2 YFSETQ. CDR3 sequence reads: CASGLYPGTGNAYEQYF. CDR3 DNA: TGCGCCAGCGGCTTGTATCCCGGGACAGGGAATGCCTACGAGCAGTACTTC. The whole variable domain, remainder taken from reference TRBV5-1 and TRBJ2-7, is KAGVTQTPRYLIKTRGQQVTLSCSPISGHRSVSWYQQTPGQGLQFLFEYFSETQRNKGNFPGRFSGRQFSNSRSEMNVSTLELGDSALYLCASGLYPGTGNAYEQYFGPGTRLTVT.

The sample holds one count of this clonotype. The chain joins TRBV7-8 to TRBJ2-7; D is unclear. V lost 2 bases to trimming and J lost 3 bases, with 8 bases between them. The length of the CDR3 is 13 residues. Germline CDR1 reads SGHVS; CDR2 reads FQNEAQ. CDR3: CASSLSEIYEQYF. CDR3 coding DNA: TGTGCCAGCAGCTTATCAGAAATCTACGAGCAGTACTTC.

This CDR3 is CASSVDDASGANVLTF. The CDR3 bases are TGTGCCAGCAGCGTAGACGACGCCTCTGGGGCCAACGTCCTGACTTTC. V and J are TRBV9 and TRBJ2-6, with D uncertain. CDR1 and CDR2 (germline): SGDLS, YYNGEE. V shed 0 bases and J shed 0 bases, with 7 bases lying between them. The CDR3 sequence is 16 residues long.

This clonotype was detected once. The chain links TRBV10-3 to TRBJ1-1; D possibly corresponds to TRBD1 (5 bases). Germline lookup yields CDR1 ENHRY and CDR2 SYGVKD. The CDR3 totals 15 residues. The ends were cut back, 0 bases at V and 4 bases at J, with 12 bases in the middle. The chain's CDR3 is CAISESTGVSTEAFF. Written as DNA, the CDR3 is TGTGCCATCAGTGAGTCGACGGGGGTAAGCACTGAAGCTTTCTTT.

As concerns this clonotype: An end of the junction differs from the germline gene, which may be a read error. The CDR3 DNA reads as TGTGCCAGCAGTGAAGGCAGGCGAAGCCAGAATTTC. Its translation: CASSEGRRSQNF. This chain connects TRBV2 to TRBJ1-6; D remains ambiguous. The V gene's germline CDR1 is SNHLY and CDR2 FYNNEI. The CDR3 loop spans 12 amino acids.

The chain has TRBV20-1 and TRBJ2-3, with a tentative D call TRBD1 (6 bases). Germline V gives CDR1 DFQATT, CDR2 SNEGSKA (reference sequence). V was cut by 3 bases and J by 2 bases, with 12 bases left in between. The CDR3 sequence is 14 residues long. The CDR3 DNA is TGCAGTGCTAGGAAAGGGGGTGCCACAGATACGCAGTATTTT. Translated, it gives CSARKGGATDTQYF.

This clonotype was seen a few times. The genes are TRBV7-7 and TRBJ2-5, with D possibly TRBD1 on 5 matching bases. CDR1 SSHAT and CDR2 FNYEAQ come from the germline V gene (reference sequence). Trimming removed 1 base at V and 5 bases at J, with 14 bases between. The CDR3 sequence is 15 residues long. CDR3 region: CASSLGTGSGETQYF. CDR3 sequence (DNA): TGTGCCAGCAGCTTAGGTACAGGCTCCGGGGAGACCCAGTACTTC.

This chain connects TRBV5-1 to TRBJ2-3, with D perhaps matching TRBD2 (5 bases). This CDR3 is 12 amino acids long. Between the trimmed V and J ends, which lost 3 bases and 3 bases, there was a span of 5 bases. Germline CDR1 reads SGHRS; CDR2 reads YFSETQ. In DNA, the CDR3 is TGCGCCAGCAGCTGGGAGACAGATACGCAGTATTTT. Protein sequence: CASSWETDTQYF.

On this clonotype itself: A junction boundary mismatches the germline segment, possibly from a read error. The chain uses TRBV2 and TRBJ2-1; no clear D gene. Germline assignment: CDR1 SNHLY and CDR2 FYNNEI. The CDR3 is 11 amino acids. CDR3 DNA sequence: TGTGCCAGCAGTATTTACAATGGGCAGTTCTTC. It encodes CASSIYNGQFF.

In nucleotides, the CDR3 is TGTGCCAGCAGCTTGAGTCCAGGCTCTTCCTACGAGCAGTACTTC. Translating gives CASSLSPGSSYEQYF. This sequence joins TRBV7-2 and TRBJ2-7; no clear D. Germline V gene lookup returns CDR1 SGHTA and CDR2 FQGNSA. The CDR3 extends over 15 amino acids. V was shortened by 3 bases and J by 1 base, with 13 bases between the two germline ends.

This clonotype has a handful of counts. The CDR3: CASSLGIGPTDTQYF. In nucleotides, the CDR3 is TGTGCCAGCAGCTTAGGGATTGGGCCCACAGATACGCAGTATTTT. This chain joins TRBV7-6 and TRBJ2-3; D gene unclear. The CDR3 sequence is 15 residues long. V shed 1 base and J shed 2 bases, with 10 bases lying between them. Germline V lookup: CDR1 SGHVS, CDR2 FNYEAQ.

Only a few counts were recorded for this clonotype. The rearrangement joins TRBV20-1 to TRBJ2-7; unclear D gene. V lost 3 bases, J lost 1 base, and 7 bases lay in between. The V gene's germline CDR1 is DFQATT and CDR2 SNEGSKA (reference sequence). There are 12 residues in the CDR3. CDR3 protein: CSARPISYEQYF. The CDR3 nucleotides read TGCAGTGCTAGGCCCATATCCTACGAGCAGTACTTC.

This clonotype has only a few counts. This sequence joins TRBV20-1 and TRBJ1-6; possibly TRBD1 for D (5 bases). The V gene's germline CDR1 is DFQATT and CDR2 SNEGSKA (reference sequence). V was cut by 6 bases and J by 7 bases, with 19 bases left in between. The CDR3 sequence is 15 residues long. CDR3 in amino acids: CSARPGHVVNSPLHF. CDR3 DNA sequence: TGCAGTGCAAGGCCGGGGCACGTGGTAAATTCACCCCTCCACTTT.

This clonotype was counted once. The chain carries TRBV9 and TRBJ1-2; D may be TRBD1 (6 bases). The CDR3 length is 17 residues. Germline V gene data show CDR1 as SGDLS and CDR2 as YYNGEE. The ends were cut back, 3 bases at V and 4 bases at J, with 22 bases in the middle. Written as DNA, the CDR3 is TGTGCCAGCAGCGAAAGCGGGAACAGGGACTGGGGCTATGGCTACACCTTC. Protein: CASSESGNRDWGYGYTF.

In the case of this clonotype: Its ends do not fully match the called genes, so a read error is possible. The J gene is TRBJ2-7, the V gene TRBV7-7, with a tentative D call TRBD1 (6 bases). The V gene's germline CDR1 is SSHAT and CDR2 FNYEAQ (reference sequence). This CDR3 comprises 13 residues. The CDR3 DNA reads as TGTGCTAGCAGCTTTAACAGGGCCCACGAGCAGTACTTC. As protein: CASSFNRAHEQYF.

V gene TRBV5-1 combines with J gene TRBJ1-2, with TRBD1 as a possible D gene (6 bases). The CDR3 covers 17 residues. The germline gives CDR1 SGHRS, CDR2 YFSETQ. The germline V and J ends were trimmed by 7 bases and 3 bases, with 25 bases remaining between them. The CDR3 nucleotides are TGCGCCAGCGGAGGGGGAGGCAGGAGTTATACGGACTATGGCTACACCTTC. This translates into CASGGGGRSYTDYGYTF.

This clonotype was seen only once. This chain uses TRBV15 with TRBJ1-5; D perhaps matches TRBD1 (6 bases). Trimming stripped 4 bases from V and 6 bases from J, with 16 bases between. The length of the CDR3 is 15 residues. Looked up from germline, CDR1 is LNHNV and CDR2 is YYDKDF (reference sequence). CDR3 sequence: CATSIQGGRSQPQHF. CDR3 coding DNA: TGTGCCACCAGCATACAGGGTGGGCGGTCTCAGCCCCAGCATTTT.

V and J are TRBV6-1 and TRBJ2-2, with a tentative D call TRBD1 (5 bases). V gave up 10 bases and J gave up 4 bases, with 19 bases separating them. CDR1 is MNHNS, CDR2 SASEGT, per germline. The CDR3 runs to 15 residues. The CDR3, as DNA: TGTGCCACCCGAGAAGACAGTTTGTTCACCGGGGAGCTGTTTTTT. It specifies CATREDSLFTGELFF.

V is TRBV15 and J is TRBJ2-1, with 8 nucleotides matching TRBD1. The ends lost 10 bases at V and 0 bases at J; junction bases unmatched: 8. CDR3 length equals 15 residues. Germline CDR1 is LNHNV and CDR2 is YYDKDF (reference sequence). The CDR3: CAIQTTGGSYNEQFF. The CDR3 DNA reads TGTGCCATTCAAACAACAGGGGGCTCCTACAATGAGCAGTTCTTC.

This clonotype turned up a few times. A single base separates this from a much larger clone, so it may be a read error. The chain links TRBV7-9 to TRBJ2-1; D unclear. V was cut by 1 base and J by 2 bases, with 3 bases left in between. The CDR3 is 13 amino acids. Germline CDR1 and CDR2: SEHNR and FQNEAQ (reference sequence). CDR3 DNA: TGTGCCAGCAGCTTAGACACCTACAATGAGCAGTTCTTC. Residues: CASSLDTYNEQFF.

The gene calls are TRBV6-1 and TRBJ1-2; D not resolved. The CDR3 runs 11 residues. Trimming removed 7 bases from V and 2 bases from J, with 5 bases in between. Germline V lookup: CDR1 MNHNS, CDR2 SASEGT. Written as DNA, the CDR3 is TGTGCCAGCACCCGGAACTATGGCTACACCTTC. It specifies CASTRNYGYTF.

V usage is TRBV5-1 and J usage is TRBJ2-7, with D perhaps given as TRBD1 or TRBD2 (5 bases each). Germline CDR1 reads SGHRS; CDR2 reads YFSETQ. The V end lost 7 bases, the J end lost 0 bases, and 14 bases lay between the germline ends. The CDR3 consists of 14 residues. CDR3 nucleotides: TGCGCCAGCCGCTACCGGGGCAGCTCCTACGAGCAGTACTTC. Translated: CASRYRGSSYEQYF.

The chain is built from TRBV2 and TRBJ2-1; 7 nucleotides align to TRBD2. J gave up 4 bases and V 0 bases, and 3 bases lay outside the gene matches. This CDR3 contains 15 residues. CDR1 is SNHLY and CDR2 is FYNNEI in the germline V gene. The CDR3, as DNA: TGTGCCAGCAGTGAAGCGGGAGGGAGGTACAATGAGCAGTTCTTC. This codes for CASSEAGGRYNEQFF.

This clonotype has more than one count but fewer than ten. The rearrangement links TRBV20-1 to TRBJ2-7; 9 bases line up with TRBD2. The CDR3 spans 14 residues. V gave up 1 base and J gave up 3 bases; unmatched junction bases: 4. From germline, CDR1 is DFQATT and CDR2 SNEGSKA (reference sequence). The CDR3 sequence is CSARGSRGGYEQYF. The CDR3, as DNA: TGCAGTGCTAGAGGATCGCGGGGGGGCTACGAGCAGTACTTC.

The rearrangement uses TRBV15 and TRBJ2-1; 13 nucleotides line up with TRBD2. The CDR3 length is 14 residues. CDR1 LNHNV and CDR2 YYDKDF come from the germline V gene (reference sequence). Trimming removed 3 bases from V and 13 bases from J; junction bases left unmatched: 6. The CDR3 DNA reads TGTGCCACCAGCAGCCCTGGGACTAGCGGGGATCAGTTCTTC. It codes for CATSSPGTSGDQFF.

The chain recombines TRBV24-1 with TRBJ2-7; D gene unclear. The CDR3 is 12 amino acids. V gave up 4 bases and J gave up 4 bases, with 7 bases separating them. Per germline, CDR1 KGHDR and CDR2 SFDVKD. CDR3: CATSEGRYEQYF. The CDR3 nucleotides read TGTGCCACCAGTGAGGGCAGGTACGAGCAGTACTTC.